This TCR beta chain is from a study of T cell responses to AZD1222 COVID-19 vaccine (dated by TCRdb to about 2021). For the wider study: AZD1222 recipients given second doses at about 4 weeks or at about 12 weeks were pooled, since spike-specific TCR depth and breadth were not found to differ between the two schedules. A total of 233 trial participants underwent TCR sequencing, of whom approximately 210 received two doses of AZD1222 and around 25 received two doses of the MenACWY control vaccine. Enrollment into the trials was organized by age into subgroups of 18-55, 56-69 and 70-plus years, and those subgroups contained roughly 140, 27 and 60 TCR-sequenced participants, respectively. Broader findings and caveats from the paper: The whole spike protein was spanned by vaccine-associated CD4 TCRs, and dominant responses were seen in regions 160-218 and 743-854. Reportedly, close to half of the unique spike-specific TCRs recognized epitopes lying outside the regions that are mutated in the B.1.351 and B.1.1.7 variants. Spike-specific TCR breadth and depth rose significantly after two AZD1222 doses compared with day 0 and with MenACWY recipients. In the small 56-69-year group, the increase in depth fell short of significance, most likely because of low power. Participants were mostly white British, with more females than males. The authors suggested clonal diversity may have been underestimated. Conclusions about previously exposed vaccinees are limited, since just five or six AZD1222 recipients were seropositive for SARS-CoV-2 at baseline. No day 14 peak-response samples were available, so repertoires were characterized only after the peak T cell response.

Read against the paper, the sample's time point label means: baseline before first vaccination. The vaccinee samples were drawn from two UK trials, COV001 and COV002, one of which was a single-blind randomized controlled phase 2/3 trial testing AZD1222 (ChAdOx1 nCoV-19) in healthy adults. For TCRbeta chain sequencing, PBMC samples were collected from trial participants at day 0 and at day 28 after the second dose. A remark on this clone: Its antigen target is currently unknown. Within one base of it there is no much larger clone, and no base qualities were kept.

The CDR3 regions of human TCRbeta chains were subjected to immunosequencing. The study's processing was this. TCRs in the repertoires were compared against a reference library of SARS-CoV-2-specific TCRs that had been generated with the MIRA antigen-specificity platform. Breadth was defined as the fraction of unique TCRs that were SARS-CoV-2-associated. Depth was defined as the fraction of total T cells that were SARS-CoV-2-associated. Using the MIRA data, each spike-specific TCR was assigned both to the spike region to which the TCR was reactive and to a CD4 or CD8 class. Log10-transformed breadth and depth values were compared by one-way ANOVA with Sidak's multiple comparisons tests. This is the immuneACCESS table as TCRdb keeps it, with only in-frame sequences that have V and J called. A part of the clones is gone; compared with another copy, unresolved V genes explain less than half, and the rest is unexplained. That table is the source of V, J and clone size, and D and trimming were worked out from the DNA. This sample holds 50,000 to 75,000 clones; approximately 83% were observed only once. The top ten clones comprise more than 12% of the sample.

From a lookup of the germline V gene, CDR1 and CDR2 are SGHTA and FQGNSA. V sheds 0 bases and J sheds 9 bases, leaving 12 bases between their ends. The CDR3 runs 14 residues from the cysteine to the phenylalanine. CDR3 DNA only is kept here, 42 bases in frame from base 1. The clonotype originates from an adult in good health. The sequencing here drew on peripheral blood, taken on day 0 of AZD1222 vaccination. This chain is built from TRBV7-2 and TRBJ2-1; a weak D assignment points to TRBD2 (7 bases agree). The CDR3 is CASSLARGAGEQFF. The bases are TGTGCCAGCAGCTTAGCCCGGGGGGCGGGTGAGCAGTTCTTC. Outside the CDR3, residues come from the reference TRBV7-2 and TRBJ2-1 proteins, so the full variable domain is: GAGVSQSPSNKVTEKGKDVELRCDPISGHTALYWYRQSLGQGLEFLIYFQGNSAPDKSGLPSDRFSAERTGGSVSTLTIQRTQQEDSAVYLCASSLARGAGEQFFGPGTRLTVL.